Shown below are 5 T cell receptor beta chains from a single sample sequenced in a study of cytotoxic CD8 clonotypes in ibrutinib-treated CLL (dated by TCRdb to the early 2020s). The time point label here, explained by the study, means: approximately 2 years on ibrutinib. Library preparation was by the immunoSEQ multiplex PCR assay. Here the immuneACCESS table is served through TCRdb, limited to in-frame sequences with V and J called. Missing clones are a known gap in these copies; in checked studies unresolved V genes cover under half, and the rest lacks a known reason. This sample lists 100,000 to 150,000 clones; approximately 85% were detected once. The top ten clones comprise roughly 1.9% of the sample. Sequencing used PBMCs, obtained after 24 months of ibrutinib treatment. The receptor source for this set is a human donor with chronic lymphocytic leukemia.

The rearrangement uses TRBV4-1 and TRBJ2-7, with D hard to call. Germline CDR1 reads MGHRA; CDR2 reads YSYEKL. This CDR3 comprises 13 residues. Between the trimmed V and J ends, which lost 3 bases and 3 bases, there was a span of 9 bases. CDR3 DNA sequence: TGCGCCAGCAGCCAGCAAATATACTACGAGCAGTACTTC. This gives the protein CASSQQIYYEQYF.

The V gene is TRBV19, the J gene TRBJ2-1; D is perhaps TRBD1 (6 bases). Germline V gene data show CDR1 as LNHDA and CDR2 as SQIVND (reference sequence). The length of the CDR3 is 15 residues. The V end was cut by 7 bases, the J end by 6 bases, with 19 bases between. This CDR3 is CASIAGTLSGNEQFF. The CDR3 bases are TGTGCCAGTATCGCCGGGACACTCTCAGGCAATGAGCAGTTCTTC. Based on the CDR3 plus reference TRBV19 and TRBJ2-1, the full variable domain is DGGITQSPKYLFRKEGQNVTLSCEQNLNHDAMYWYRQDPGQGLRLIYYSQIVNDFQKGDIAEGYSVSREKKESFPLTVTSAQKNPTAFYLCASIAGTLSGNEQFFGPGTRLTVL.

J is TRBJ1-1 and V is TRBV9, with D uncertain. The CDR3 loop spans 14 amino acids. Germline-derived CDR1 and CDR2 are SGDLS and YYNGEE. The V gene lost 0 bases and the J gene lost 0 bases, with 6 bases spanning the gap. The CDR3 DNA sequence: TGTGCCAGCAGCGTAGGAACAGTGAACACTGAAGCTTTCTTT. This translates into CASSVGTVNTEAFF. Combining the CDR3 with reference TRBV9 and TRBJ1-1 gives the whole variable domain DSGVTQTPKHLITATGQRVTLRCSPRSGDLSVYWYQQSLDQGLQFLIQYYNGEERAKGNILERFSAQQFPDLHSELNLSSLELGDSALYFCASSVGTVNTEAFFGQGTRLTVV.

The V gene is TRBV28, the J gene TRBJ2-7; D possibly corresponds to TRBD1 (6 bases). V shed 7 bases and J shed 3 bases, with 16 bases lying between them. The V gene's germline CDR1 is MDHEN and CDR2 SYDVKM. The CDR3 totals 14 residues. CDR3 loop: CASNLGTLHYEQYF. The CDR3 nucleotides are TGTGCCAGCAATTTGGGGACACTGCACTACGAGCAGTACTTC.

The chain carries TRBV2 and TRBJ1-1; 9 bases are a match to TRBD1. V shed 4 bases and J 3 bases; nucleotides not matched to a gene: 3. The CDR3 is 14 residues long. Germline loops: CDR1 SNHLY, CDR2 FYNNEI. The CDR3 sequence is CASSVGQGYTEAFF. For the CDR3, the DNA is TGTGCCAGCAGTGTGGGACAGGGCTACACTGAAGCTTTCTTT.